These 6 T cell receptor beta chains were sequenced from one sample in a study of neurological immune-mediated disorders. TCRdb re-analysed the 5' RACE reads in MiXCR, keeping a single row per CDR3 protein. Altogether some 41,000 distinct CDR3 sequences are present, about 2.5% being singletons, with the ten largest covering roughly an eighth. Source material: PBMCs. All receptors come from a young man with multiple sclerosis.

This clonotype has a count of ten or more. CDR3 sequence (DNA): TGTGCCAGCAGTTCCGCCCTCGGCGCACTCGGGGAGCTGTTTTTT. Its protein product is CASSSALGALGELFF. V usage is TRBV27 and J usage is TRBJ2-2; D not resolved. The CDR3 spans 15 residues. With 4 bases removed from V and 7 bases from J, the gap between germline ends came to 16 bases. Germline V gene data show CDR1 as MNHEY and CDR2 as SMNVEV (reference sequence).

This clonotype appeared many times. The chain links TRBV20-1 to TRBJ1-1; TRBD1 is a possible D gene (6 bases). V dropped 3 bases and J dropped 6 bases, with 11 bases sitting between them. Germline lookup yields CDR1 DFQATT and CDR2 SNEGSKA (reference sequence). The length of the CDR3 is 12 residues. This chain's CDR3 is CSARGDNPEAFF. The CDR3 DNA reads TGCAGTGCTAGGGGGGACAACCCTGAAGCTTTCTTT.

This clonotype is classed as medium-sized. CDR3 sequence (DNA): TGTGCCAGCAGCCGGGCAGGGAGTCAAAACACCATATATTTT. Protein product: CASSRAGSQNTIYF. The chain combines TRBV7-2 with TRBJ1-3; possible D gene TRBD1, 5 bases. CDR1 SGHTA and CDR2 FQGNSA come from the germline V gene. The CDR3 consists of 14 residues. Trimming removed 5 bases from V and 6 bases from J, with 14 bases in between. Combining the CDR3 with reference TRBV7-2 and TRBJ1-3 gives the whole variable domain GAGVSQSPSNKVTEKGKDVELRCDPISGHTALYWYRQSLGQGLEFLIYFQGNSAPDKSGLPSDRFSAERTGGSVSTLTIQRTQQEDSAVYLCASSRAGSQNTIYFGEGSWLTVV.

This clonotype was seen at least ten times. The CDR3 DNA reads TGCAGTGCTAGAGAAGGACAGGGGGCGAGCGAAAAACTGTTTTTT. Its translation: CSAREGQGASEKLFF. This sequence joins TRBV20-1 and TRBJ1-4; 11 bases map to TRBD1. This CDR3 region has 15 residues. The germline V gene encodes CDR1 DFQATT and CDR2 SNEGSKA (reference sequence). V shed 0 bases and J 8 bases; nucleotides not matched to a gene: 5.

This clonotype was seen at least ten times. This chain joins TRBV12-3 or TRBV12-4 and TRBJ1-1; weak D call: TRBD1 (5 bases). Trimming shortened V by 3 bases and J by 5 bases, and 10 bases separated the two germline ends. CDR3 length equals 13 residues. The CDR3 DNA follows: TGTGCCAGCAGTTTTCGGGGCGGAACTGAAGCTTTCTTT. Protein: CASSFRGGTEAFF.

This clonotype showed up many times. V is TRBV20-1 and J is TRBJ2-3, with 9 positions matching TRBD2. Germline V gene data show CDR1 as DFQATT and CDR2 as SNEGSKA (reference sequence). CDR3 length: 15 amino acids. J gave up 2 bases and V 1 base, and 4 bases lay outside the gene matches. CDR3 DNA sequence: TGCAGTGCTAGAGCGACTAGCGGATACACAGATACGCAGTATTTT. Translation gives CSARATSGYTDTQYF.